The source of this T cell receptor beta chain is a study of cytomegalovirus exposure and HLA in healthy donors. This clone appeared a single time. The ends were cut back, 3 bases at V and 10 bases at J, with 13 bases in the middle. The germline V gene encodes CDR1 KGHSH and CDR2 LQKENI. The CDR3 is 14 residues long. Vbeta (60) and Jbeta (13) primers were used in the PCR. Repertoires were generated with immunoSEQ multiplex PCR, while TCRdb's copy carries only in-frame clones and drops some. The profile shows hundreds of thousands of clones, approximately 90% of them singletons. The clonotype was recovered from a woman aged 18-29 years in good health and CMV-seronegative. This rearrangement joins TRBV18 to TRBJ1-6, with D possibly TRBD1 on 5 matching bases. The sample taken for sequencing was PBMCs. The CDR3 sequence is CASSPDSGGSPLHF. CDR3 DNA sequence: TGTGCCAGCTCACCCGACAGCGGGGGGTCACCCCTCCACTTT.